One and the same sample provided the 26 T cell receptor beta chains below, sequenced in a study of CXCR3-negative and CXCR3-positive naive CD8 T cells. The study made its TRB cDNA libraries by 5' RACE, adding UMI labels. TCRdb re-analyzed the 5' RACE reads; it lists each CDR3 protein once, without DNA. The listing records fewer than 80,000 distinct CDR3 sequences. Sequencing input: naive CXCR3- CD8+ T cells from blood. Noted subset: CD45RO-CCR7+CD27+CD95- naive CD8+ T cells lacking CXCR3 (TNR3-). The receptor source for this set is a human donor in good health. Some clones in this sample may be carry-over from other donors' samples.

The chain is built from TRBV4-3 and TRBJ2-7; TCRdb proposes TRBD1, but this gene call is untestable without DNA. This CDR3 region has 15 residues. The V gene's germline CDR1 is LGHNA and CDR2 YSLEER. CDR3 region: CASSQDRTASYEQYF.

The gene calls are TRBV14 and TRBJ2-1; TCRdb's D call of TRBD2 is untestable without DNA. CDR1 is SGHDN and CDR2 is FVKESK in the germline V gene. The CDR3 length is 16 residues. CDR3 sequence: CASSHGVAGNYNEQFF. The complete variable domain, with remaining parts taken from reference TRBV14 and TRBJ2-1, reads EAGVTQFPSHSVIEKGQTVTLRCDPISGHDNLYWYRRVMGKEIKFLLHFVKESKQDESGMPNNRFLAERTGGTYSTLKVQPAELEDSGVYFCASSHGVAGNYNEQFFGPGTRLTVL.

V gene TRBV14 combines with J gene TRBJ2-7; TCRdb outputs TRBD2, but without DNA this stays unchecked. Germline CDR1 is SGHDN and CDR2 is FVKESK. This CDR3 has 16 amino acids. CDR3: CASSLVGLPYSYEQYF.

The rearrangement links TRBV15 to TRBJ2-5; with no DNA, the TCRdb D assignment of TRBD2 cannot be verified. Germline lookup yields CDR1 LNHNV and CDR2 YYDKDF (reference sequence). CDR3 length: 19 residues. CDR3 region: CATSRATARLGPDQETQYF.

V is TRBV29-1 and J is TRBJ2-7; checking the TCRdb D call of TRBD1 is not possible without DNA. The V gene's germline CDR1 is SQVTM and CDR2 ANQGSEA. CDR3 length: 14 amino acids. This chain's CDR3 is CSVEDFEGSGEQYF.

CDR3 amino acids: CASNLAGSYNEQFF. The chain is built from TRBV6-6 and TRBJ2-1; TCRdb's D gene call, TRBD2, goes unchecked for lack of DNA. Germline-derived CDR1 and CDR2 are MNHNY and SVGAGI (reference sequence). The CDR3 totals 14 residues.

V usage is TRBV4-3 and J usage is TRBJ1-1. The CDR3 consists of 16 residues. The germline CDR1 and CDR2 sequences are LGHNA and YSLEER. The CDR3 sequence is CASSQDRQYMNTEAFF.

The chain combines TRBV23-1 with TRBJ2-5; the TCRdb D gene call, TRBD1, has no DNA to confirm it. TRBV23-1 counts as an open reading frame of uncertain function. The CDR3 runs 16 residues. CDR3 protein: CASSTGTGSVGKTQYF.

This chain joins TRBV20-1 and TRBJ1-6; TCRdb reports TRBD1, a call that lacks DNA to check it against. Germline values: CDR1 DFQATT, CDR2 SNEGSKA (reference sequence). The CDR3 is 14 residues long. CDR3 region: CSASVVGVNSPLHF.

The chain couples TRBV20-1 to TRBJ2-7; TCRdb picks TRBD1, but there is no DNA to check that call. The CDR3 consists of 15 residues. The germline V gene has CDR1 DFQATT and CDR2 SNEGSKA (reference sequence). The CDR3 protein is CSASDRTGSSYEQYF.

The gene calls are TRBV7-8 and TRBJ1-5; TCRdb's D call, TRBD1, is unchecked because there is no DNA. Germline-derived CDR1 and CDR2 are SGHVS and FQNEAQ. The CDR3 has 15 residues. CDR3 loop: CASSNLSPVDQPQHF.

The chain uses TRBV28 and TRBJ1-1. The CDR3 is 13 amino acids. CDR1 is MDHEN and CDR2 is SYDVKM in the germline V gene. CDR3 sequence: CASSLYGSTEAFF.

This sequence joins TRBV11-2 and TRBJ2-7; TCRdb lists TRBD1, though no DNA is available to test this call. The CDR3 is 13 amino acids. Germline V CDR1 and CDR2: SGHAT, FQNNGV. The CDR3 protein is CASSLLTGWEQYF.

The chain combines TRBV20-1 with TRBJ2-1; TCRdb proposes TRBD2, but this gene call is untestable without DNA. The CDR3 has 13 amino acids. Germline V lookup: CDR1 DFQATT, CDR2 SNEGSKA (reference sequence). The CDR3: CSAIMLVVNEQFF.

V is TRBV21-1 and J is TRBJ1-4; TCRdb selects TRBD1, and the lack of DNA leaves this call unchecked. TRBV21-1 is deemed a pseudogene. CDR3 length equals 15 residues. CDR3 amino acids: CASSPPHRVNEKLFF.

The rearrangement links TRBV28 to TRBJ2-7; TCRdb gives TRBD1 as the D gene, but with no DNA this cannot be confirmed. This CDR3 has 13 residues. Per the germline V gene, CDR1 is MDHEN and CDR2 is SYDVKM. CDR3 amino acids: CASERGQGYEQYF.

The chain links TRBV27 to TRBJ2-2. CDR1 and CDR2 (germline): MNHEY, SMNVEV (reference sequence). The CDR3 totals 14 residues. The CDR3 region is CASTAGENTGELFF.

The CDR3 sequence: CSATPRTTPYEQYF. The V and J genes are TRBV20-1 and TRBJ2-7; as DNA is missing, the TRBD1 call by TCRdb cannot be tested. There are 14 residues in the CDR3. CDR1 is DFQATT, CDR2 SNEGSKA, per germline (reference sequence).

The chain employs TRBV29-1 and TRBJ1-4; TCRdb outputs TRBD1, but without DNA this stays unchecked. CDR1 and CDR2 from the germline V gene are SQVTM and ANQGSEA. CDR3 size: 13 residues. The CDR3 sequence is CSVLDRGGEKLFF.

V is TRBV6-6 and J is TRBJ1-1. The CDR3 runs to 13 residues. Germline CDR1 reads MNHNY; CDR2 reads SVGAGI (reference sequence). The CDR3 sequence is CASSYDGYTEAFF.

The chain couples TRBV4-3 to TRBJ2-7. The CDR3 runs to 13 residues. Per germline, CDR1 LGHNA and CDR2 YSLEER. The CDR3 protein is CASSQDRFSEQYF.

J is TRBJ2-5 and V is TRBV2; the TCRdb D gene call, TRBD1, has no DNA to confirm it. Germline V gene sequence: CDR1 SNHLY, CDR2 FYNNEI. This CDR3 has 13 residues. The CDR3 loop is CASSVSPVETQYF.

The chain carries TRBV29-1 and TRBJ2-2. The germline gives CDR1 SQVTM, CDR2 ANQGSEA. The CDR3 loop spans 12 amino acids. CDR3 protein: CSVAGNTGELFF.

V is TRBV15 and J is TRBJ2-5. Germline V gene data show CDR1 as LNHNV and CDR2 as YYDKDF (reference sequence). The CDR3 has 15 residues. This CDR3 reads CATSRDLGAQETQYF.

The chain joins TRBV20-1 to TRBJ2-1; TCRdb gives TRBD1 as the D gene, but with no DNA this cannot be confirmed. The germline V gene encodes CDR1 DFQATT and CDR2 SNEGSKA (reference sequence). There are 15 residues in the CDR3. The CDR3 is CSAVTDRASGNEQFF.

The chain carries TRBV12-3 or TRBV12-4 and TRBJ2-1; TCRdb names TRBD1, which stays unverified in the absence of DNA. CDR3 length: 12 amino acids. This CDR3 reads CASSLKGVEQFF.